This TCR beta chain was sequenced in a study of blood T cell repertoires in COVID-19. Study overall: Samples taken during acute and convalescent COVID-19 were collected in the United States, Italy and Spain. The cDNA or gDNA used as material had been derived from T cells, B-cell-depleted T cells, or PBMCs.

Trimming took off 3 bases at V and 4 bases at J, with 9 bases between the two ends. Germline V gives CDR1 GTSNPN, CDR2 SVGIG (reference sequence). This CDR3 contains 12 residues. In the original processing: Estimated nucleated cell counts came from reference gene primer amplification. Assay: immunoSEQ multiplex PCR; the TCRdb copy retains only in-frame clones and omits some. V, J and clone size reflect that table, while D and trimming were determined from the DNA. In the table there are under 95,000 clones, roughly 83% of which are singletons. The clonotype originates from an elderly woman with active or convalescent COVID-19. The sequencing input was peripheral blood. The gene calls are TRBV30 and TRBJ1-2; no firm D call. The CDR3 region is CAWSRTSYGYTF. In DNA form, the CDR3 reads TGTGCCTGGAGCCGTACGAGCTATGGCTACACCTTC.